The subject of this entry is one T cell receptor beta chain. The sample belongs to a study of blood T cell repertoires in COVID-19. Profiling relied on immunoSEQ multiplex PCR, and the TCRdb table lists in-frame clones only, not all of them. The sample consists of 60,000 to 70,000 clones, approximately 86% of them appearing once. Germline assignment: CDR1 GTSNPN and CDR2 SVGIG (reference sequence). This CDR3 is built from 15 residues. With V trimmed by 3 bases and J by 0 bases, 6 bases remained unmatched. This TCR was recovered from an older woman with acute or convalescent COVID-19. Sample: peripheral blood. The rearrangement uses TRBV30 and TRBJ2-3, with 7 bases lining up with TRBD1. CDR3 in amino acids: CAWSPTGFSTDTQYF. CDR3 DNA: TGTGCCTGGAGCCCGACAGGGTTTAGCACAGATACGCAGTATTTT.